A selection of T cell receptor beta chains follows, all from one sample in a study of glioma-infiltrating T cells. TCRdb recomputed calls from the multiplex PCR reads with MiXCR, one row per CDR3 protein. Of roughly 40,000 distinct CDR3 sequences in the sample, about 22% were seen once. The sample consisted of glioma tissue, nonneoplastic brain tissue, or PBMCs (not recorded which). All receptors come from a human donor with low-grade glioma or glioblastoma, undergoing nonglioma brain surgery, or in good health (not recorded which). Both conserved end residues are part of each CDR3. The D gene is left open where the match is weak.

v_call	d_call	j_call	cdr3_aa
TRBV18	.	TRBJ1-1	CASSLLMNTEAFF
TRBV5-1	.	TRBJ2-2	CASKVPLKEDTGELFF
TRBV19	.	TRBJ1-5	CASRPAGNQPQHF
TRBV27	TRBD2	TRBJ2-2	CASSPGKAGEGIGELFF
TRBV30	.	TRBJ1-3	CAWSPFGGTGNTIYF
TRBV3-1	TRBD1	TRBJ2-1	CASSPPGQGTNEQFF
TRBV20-1	TRBD2	TRBJ2-7	CSAQGLAGAPYEQYF
TRBV6-4	.	TRBJ2-5	CASSAMGKETQYF
TRBV5-1	.	TRBJ2-7	CASSYRDGPYEQYF
TRBV19	.	TRBJ2-5	CASSTGRQETQYF
TRBV27	TRBD2	TRBJ2-1	CASSSLSIAGALEQFF
TRBV5-6	.	TRBJ2-3	CASSFRNTDTQYF
TRBV7-9	TRBD1	TRBJ1-4	CASSLGLGGWEKLFF
TRBV7-9	.	TRBJ1-3	CASSLAYPGAGNTIYF
TRBV29-1	.	TRBJ2-7	CSVESPDDEYEQYF
TRBV5-5	.	TRBJ2-7	CASSFQVQALEVREQYF
TRBV5-4	.	TRBJ2-7	CASSLSGKNYEQYF
TRBV19	TRBD2	TRBJ2-1	CASSIGGGGSSYNEQFF
TRBV20-1	.	TRBJ2-7	CSAIGRGSPLEQYF
TRBV11-3	.	TRBJ2-3	CASSPERAGGFTDTQYF
TRBV5-4	.	TRBJ1-1	CGERGHHTEAFF
TRBV3-1	TRBD1	TRBJ1-2	CACSQETGDGYTF
TRBV4-1	TRBD1	TRBJ1-2	CASSHRQGTNYGYTF
TRBV29-1	.	TRBJ2-1	CSVDGGSYNEQFF
TRBV15	.	TRBJ1-5	CATSRDDGQPQHF
TRBV24-1	TRBD2	TRBJ2-7	CATQRGAAYEQYF
TRBV20-1	.	TRBJ2-7	CSARGAIPTEQYF
TRBV4-2	.	TRBJ1-2	CASSQVIGDGYTF
TRBV19	.	TRBJ2-6	CASSHGYSGANVLTF
TRBV19	TRBD1	TRBJ1-2	CASSIDSTLLQDRGVVDGYTF
TRBV28	.	TRBJ1-3	CASSWDVLGDTIYF
TRBV27	.	TRBJ1-1	CASRRDWYTEDFF
TRBV18	TRBD1	TRBJ1-1	CASSPLATGANTEAFF
TRBV7-9	TRBD1	TRBJ2-6	CASSLDRGHSGANVLTF
TRBV12-3/TRBV12-4	.	TRBJ2-1	CANTQLTGYNEQFF
TRBV6-9	.	TRBJ1-5	CVSSSRLGNQPQHF
TRBV12-3/TRBV12-4	.	TRBJ2-2	CASSFRERGELFF
TRBV27	.	TRBJ2-4	CASSPGGGKNIQYF
TRBV15	.	TRBJ2-1	CATSRDRTVNEQFF
TRBV5-1	TRBD1	TRBJ2-1	CASSLRQGLHNEQFF
TRBV5-4	TRBD2	TRBJ2-1	CASSRGRAGDNEQFF
TRBV6-6	.	TRBJ1-3	CASSYLVGGDNSGNTIYF
TRBV7-9	TRBD1	TRBJ1-5	CASSSSLGQGLYSNQPQHF
TRBV12-5	.	TRBJ2-1	CASGSGTFIPSSYNEQFF
TRBV6-1	.	TRBJ2-6	CASSLTRAGANVLTF
TRBV6-1	.	TRBJ1-5	CASSVQGSNQPQHF
TRBV20-1	TRBD1	TRBJ1-1	CSARDMRTGQNEAFF
TRBV6-1	TRBD1	TRBJ2-6	CASTKGQGYSGANVLTF
TRBV27	TRBD1	TRBJ1-2	CASSPRDRVIYGYTF
TRBV28	.	TRBJ1-5	CASRFGDRDQPQHF
TRBV29-1	.	TRBJ2-3	CSVDRTGTDTQYF
TRBV5-4	.	TRBJ2-7	CASSSWGSNEQYF
TRBV20-1	TRBD1	TRBJ1-2	CSASSGTVGGYTF